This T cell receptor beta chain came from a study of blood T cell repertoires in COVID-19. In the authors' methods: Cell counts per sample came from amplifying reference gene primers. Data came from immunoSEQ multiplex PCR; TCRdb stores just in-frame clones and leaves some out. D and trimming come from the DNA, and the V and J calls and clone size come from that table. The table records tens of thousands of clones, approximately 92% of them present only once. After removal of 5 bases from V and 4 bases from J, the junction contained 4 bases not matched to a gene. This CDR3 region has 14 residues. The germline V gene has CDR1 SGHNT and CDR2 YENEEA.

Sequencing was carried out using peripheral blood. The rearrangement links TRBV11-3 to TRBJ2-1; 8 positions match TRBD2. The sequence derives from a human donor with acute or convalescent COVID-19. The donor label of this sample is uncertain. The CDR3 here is CASSAGGAYNEQFF. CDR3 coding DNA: TGTGCCAGCAGCGCGGGGGGTGCGTACAATGAGCAGTTCTTC. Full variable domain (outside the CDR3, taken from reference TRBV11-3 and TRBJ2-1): EAGVVQSPRYKIIEKKQPVAFWCNPISGHNTLYWYLQNLGQGPELLIRYENEEAVDDSQLPKDRFSAERLKGVDSTLKIQPAELGDSAVYLCASSAGGAYNEQFFGPGTRLTVL.